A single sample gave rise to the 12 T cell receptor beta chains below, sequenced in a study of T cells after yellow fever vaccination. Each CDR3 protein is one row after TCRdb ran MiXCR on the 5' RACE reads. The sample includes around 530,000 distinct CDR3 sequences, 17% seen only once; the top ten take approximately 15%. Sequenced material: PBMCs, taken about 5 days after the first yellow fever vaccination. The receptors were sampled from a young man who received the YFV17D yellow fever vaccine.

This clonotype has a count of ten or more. The CDR3 spells CASSRSGGNNEQFF. CDR3 sequence (DNA): TGTGCCAGCAGCCGTAGCGGGGGAAACAATGAGCAGTTCTTC. The V call is TRBV12-3 or TRBV12-4, the J call TRBJ2-1; 9 bases line up with TRBD2. J was trimmed by 5 bases and V by 6 bases; bases with no gene match: 5. The CDR3 runs 14 residues.

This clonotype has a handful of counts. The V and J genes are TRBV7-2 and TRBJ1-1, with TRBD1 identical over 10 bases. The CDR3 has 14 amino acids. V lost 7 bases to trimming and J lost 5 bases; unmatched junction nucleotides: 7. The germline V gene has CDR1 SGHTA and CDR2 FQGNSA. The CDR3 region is CASKLTGGKTEAFF. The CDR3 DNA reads TGTGCCAGCAAACTGACAGGGGGCAAGACTGAAGCTTTCTTT.

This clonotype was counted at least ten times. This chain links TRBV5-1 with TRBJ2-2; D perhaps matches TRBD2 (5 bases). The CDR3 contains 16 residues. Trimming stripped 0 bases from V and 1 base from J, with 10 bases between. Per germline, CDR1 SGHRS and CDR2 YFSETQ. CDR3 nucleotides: TGCGCCAGCAGCTTGGAGGCCGGGGTGAACACCGGGGAGCTGTTTTTT. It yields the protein CASSLEAGVNTGELFF.

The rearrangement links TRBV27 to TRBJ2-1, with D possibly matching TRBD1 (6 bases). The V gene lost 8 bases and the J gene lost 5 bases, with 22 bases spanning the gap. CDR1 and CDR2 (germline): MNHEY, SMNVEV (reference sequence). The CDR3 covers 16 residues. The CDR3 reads CASRPEWGHRDNEQFF. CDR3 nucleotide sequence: TGTGCCAGCCGCCCAGAGTGGGGACATAGAGACAATGAGCAGTTCTTC.

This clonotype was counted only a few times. Here the CDR3 reads CAVTRVSHGEAFF. The CDR3 region has the DNA TGTGCCGTAACACGGGTCTCCCATGGTGAAGCTTTCTTT. The gene calls are TRBV6-1 and TRBJ1-1; no definite D call. Trimming pared 11 bases from V and 7 bases from J, leaving 20 bases between. The CDR3 length is 13 residues. CDR1 is MNHNS and CDR2 is SASEGT in the germline V gene.

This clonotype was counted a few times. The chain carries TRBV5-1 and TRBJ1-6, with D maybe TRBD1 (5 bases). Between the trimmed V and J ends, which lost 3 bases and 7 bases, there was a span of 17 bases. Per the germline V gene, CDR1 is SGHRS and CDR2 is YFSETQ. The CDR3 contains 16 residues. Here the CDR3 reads CASSWGGGFENSPLHF. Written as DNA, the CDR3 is TGCGCCAGCAGCTGGGGGGGTGGCTTCGAAAATTCACCCCTCCACTTT. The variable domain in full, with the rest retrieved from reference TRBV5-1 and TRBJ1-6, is KAGVTQTPRYLIKTRGQQVTLSCSPISGHRSVSWYQQTPGQGLQFLFEYFSETQRNKGNFPGRFSGRQFSNSRSEMNVSTLELGDSALYLCASSWGGGFENSPLHFGNGTRLTVT.

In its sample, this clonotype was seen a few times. The CDR3 sequence: CSVEDPGETYEQYF. DNA for the CDR3: TGCAGCGTTGAAGATCCGGGGGAGACCTACGAGCAGTACTTC. V usage is TRBV29-1 and J usage is TRBJ2-7; TRBD2 might be the D (6 bases). There are 14 residues in the CDR3. V lost 0 bases and J lost 2, with 11 bases in between. Germline V gene data show CDR1 as SQVTM and CDR2 as ANQGSEA.

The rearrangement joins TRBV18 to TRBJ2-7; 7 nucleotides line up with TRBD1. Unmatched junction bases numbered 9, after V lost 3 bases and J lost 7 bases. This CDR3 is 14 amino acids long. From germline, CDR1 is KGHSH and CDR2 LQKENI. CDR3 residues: CASSPLQGSKEQYF. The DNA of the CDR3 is TGTGCCAGCTCACCGTTACAGGGGAGTAAGGAGCAGTACTTC. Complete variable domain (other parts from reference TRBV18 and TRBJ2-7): NAGVMQNPRHLVRRRGQEARLRCSPMKGHSHVYWYRQLPEEGLKFMVYLQKENIIDESGMPKERFSAEFPKEGPSILRIQQVVRGDSAAYFCASSPLQGSKEQYFGPGTRLTVT.

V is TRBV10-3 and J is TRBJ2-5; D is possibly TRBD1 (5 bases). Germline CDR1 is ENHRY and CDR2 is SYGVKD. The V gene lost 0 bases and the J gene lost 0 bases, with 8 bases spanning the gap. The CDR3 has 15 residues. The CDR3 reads CAISESTTDQETQYF. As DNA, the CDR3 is TGTGCCATCAGTGAGTCGACGACAGACCAAGAGACCCAGTACTTC.

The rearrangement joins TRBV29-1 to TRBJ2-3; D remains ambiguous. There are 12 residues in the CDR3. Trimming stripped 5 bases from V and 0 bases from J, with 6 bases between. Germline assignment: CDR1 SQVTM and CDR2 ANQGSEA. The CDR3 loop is CSVRRSTDTQYF. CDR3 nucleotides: TGCAGCGTTAGACGGAGCACAGATACGCAGTATTTT.

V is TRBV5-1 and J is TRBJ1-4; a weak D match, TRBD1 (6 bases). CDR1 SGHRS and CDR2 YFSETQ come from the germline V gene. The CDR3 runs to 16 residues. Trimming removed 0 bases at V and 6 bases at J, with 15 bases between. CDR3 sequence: CASSLEGQGYDEKLFF. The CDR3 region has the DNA TGCGCCAGCAGCTTGGAGGGGCAGGGGTATGATGAAAAACTGTTTTTT.

The CDR3 loop is CASSLEAAAYEQYF. The DNA of the CDR3 is TGTGCCAGCAGCTTGGAAGCGGCAGCCTACGAGCAGTACTTC. The chain uses TRBV5-8 and TRBJ2-7, with a weak D call TRBD2 (5 bases). Germline V CDR1 and CDR2: SGHTS, YDEGEE. The CDR3 is made up of 14 amino acids. V was pared by 0 bases and J by 2 bases, with 9 bases between. The full variable domain, its missing parts supplied by reference TRBV5-8 and TRBJ2-7, is EAGVTQSPTHLIKTRGQQATLRCSPISGHTSVYWYQQALGLGLQFLLWYDEGEERNRGNFPPRFSGRQFPNYSSELNVNALELEDSALYLCASSLEAAAYEQYFGPGTRLTVT.